This T cell receptor beta chain derives from a study of T cells after yellow fever vaccination. Study-wide results and caveats: Clones from primary vaccination mostly reappeared after the booster (approximately 96% CD4, under 90% CD8). High-abundance clonotypes from the bulk population could contaminate FACS-sorted repertoires. Though weaker, the secondary response peaked faster, on day 5 versus 15.

This clonotype was seen ten or more times. The antigen is not known. 5'RACE template switching added a universal primer site and UMIs to TCR cDNA. TCRdb reprocessed the 5' RACE reads via MiXCR and lists one record per CDR3 protein. The sample lists about 120,000 distinct CDR3 sequences, roughly 6.8% seen once, with more than 2.5% in the top ten. Sequencing was performed on CD4+ T cells sorted from PBMCs, taken around 45 days after the first yellow fever vaccination. The clonotype was recovered from a man aged 18 to 29 who received the YFV17D yellow fever vaccine.

This CDR3 is CASSPGQGSTDTQYF. CDR3 DNA: TGTGCCAGCAGCCCGGGACAGGGTAGCACAGATACGCAGTATTTT. V gene TRBV7-2 combines with J gene TRBJ2-3; TRBD1 matches 9 bases. Germline lookup yields CDR1 SGHTA and CDR2 FQGNSA. CDR3 length equals 15 residues. Losses at the gene ends were 5 bases for V and 0 bases for J; bases not matched to a gene: 3.